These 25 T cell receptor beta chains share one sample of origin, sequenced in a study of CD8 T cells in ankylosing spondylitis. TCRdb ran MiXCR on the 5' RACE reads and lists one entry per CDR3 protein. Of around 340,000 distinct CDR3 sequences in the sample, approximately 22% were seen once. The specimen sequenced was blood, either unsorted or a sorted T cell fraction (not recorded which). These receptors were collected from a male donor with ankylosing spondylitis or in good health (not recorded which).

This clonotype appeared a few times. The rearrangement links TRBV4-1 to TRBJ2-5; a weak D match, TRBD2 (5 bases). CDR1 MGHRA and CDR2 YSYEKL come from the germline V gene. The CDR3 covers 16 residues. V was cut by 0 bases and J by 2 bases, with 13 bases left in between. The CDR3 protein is CASSQDLYREQETQYF. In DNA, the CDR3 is TGCGCCAGCAGCCAAGATCTTTATAGGGAGCAAGAGACCCAGTACTTC.

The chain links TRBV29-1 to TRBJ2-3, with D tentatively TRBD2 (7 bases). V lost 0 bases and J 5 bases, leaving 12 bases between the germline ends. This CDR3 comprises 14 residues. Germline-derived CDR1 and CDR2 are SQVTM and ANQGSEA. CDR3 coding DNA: TGCAGCGTTGAAGAGTTGGGGGGGCGAGATACGCAGTATTTT. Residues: CSVEELGGRDTQYF.

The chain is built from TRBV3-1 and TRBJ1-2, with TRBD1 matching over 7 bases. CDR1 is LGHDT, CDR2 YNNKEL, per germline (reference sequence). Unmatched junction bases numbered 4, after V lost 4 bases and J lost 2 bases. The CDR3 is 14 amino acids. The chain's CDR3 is CASSPTGTNYGYTF. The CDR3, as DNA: TGTGCCAGCAGCCCGACAGGGACCAACTATGGCTACACCTTC.

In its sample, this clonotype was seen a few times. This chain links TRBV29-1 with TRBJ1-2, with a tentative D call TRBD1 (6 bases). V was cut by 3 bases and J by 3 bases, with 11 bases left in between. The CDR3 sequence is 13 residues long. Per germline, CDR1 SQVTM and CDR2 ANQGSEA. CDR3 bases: TGCAGCGTTGACCAGGGGCATGACTATGGCTACACCTTC. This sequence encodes CSVDQGHDYGYTF. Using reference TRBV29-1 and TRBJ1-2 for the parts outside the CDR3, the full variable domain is SAVISQKPSRDICQRGTSLTIQCQVDSQVTMMFWYRQQPGQSLTLIATANQGSEATYESGFVIDKFPISRPNLTFSTLTVSNMSPEDSSIYLCSVDQGHDYGYTFGSGTRLTVV.

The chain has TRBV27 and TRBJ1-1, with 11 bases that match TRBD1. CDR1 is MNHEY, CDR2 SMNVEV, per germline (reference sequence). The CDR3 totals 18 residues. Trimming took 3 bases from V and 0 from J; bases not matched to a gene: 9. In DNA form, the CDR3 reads TGTGCCAGCAGTTTTTCTCCGGGACAGGGGGTTCTGAACACTGAAGCTTTCTTT. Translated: CASSFSPGQGVLNTEAFF.

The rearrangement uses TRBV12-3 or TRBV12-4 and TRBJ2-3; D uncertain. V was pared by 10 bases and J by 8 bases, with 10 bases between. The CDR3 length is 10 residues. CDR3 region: CATLLGTQYF. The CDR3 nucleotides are TGTGCCACCCTGCTAGGTACGCAGTATTTT.

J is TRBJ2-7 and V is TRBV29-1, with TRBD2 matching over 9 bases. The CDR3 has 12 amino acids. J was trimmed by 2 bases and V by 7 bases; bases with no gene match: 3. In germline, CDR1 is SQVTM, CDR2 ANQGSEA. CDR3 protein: CSARTSAYEQYF. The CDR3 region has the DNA TGCAGCGCAAGGACTAGCGCCTACGAGCAGTACTTC.

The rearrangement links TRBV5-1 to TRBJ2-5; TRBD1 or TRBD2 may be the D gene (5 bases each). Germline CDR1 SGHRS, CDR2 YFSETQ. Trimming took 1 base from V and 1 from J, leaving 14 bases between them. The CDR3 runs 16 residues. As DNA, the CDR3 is TGCGCCAGCAGCTTGTCGGGACCCGCCTTCCAAGAGACCCAGTACTTC. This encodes CASSLSGPAFQETQYF.

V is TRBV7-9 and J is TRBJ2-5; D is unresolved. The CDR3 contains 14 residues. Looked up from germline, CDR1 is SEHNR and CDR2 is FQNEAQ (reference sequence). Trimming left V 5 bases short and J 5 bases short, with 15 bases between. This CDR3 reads CASSPDLGWETQYF. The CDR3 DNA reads TGTGCCAGCAGCCCGGATCTTGGATGGGAGACCCAGTACTTC. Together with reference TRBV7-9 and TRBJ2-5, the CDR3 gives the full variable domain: DTGVSQNPRHKITKRGQNVTFRCDPISEHNRLYWYRQTLGQGPEFLTYFQNEAQLEKSRLLSDRFSAERPKGSFSTLEIQRTEQGDSAMYLCASSPDLGWETQYFGPGTRLLVL.

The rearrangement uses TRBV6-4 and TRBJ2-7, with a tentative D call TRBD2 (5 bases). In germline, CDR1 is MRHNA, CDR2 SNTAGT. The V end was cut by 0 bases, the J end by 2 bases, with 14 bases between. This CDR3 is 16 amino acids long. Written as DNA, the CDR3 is TGTGCCAGCAGTGACTCGGGAGTAGCCGCCACCTACGAGCAGTACTTC. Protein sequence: CASSDSGVAATYEQYF.

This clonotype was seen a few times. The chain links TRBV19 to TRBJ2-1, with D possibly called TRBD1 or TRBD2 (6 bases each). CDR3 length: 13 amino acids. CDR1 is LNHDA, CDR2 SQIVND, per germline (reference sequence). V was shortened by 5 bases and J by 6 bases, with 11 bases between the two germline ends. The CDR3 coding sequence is TGTGCCAGTAGTCCGGGGGCGACCAATGAGCAGTTCTTC. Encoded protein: CASSPGATNEQFF.

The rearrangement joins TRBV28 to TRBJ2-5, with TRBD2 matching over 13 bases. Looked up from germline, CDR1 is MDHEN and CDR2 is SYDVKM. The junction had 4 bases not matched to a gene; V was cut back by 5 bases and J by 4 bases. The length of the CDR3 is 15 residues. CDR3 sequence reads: CASSPRLAGGETQYF. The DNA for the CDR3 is TGTGCCAGCAGTCCCCGACTAGCGGGGGGAGAGACCCAGTACTTC.

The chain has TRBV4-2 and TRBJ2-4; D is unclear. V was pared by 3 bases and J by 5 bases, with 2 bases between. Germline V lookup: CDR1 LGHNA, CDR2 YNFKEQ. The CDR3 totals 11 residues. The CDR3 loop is CASSHQNIQYF. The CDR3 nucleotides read TGTGCCAGCAGCCATCAAAACATTCAGTACTTC.

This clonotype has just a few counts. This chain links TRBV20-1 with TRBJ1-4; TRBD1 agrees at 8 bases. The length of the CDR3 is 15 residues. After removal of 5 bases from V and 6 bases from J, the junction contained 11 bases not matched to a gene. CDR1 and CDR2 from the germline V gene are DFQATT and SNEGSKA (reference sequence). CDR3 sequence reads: CSAPADRGWDEKLFF. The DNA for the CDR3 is TGCAGTGCTCCAGCCGACAGGGGCTGGGATGAAAAACTGTTTTTT.

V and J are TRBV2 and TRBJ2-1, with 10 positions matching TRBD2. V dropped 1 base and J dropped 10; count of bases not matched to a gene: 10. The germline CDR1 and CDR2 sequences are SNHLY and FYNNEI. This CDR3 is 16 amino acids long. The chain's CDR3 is CASSEGRLAGVNEQFF. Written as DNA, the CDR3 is TGTGCCAGCAGTGAAGGGCGGCTAGCGGGGGTGAACGAGCAGTTCTTC.

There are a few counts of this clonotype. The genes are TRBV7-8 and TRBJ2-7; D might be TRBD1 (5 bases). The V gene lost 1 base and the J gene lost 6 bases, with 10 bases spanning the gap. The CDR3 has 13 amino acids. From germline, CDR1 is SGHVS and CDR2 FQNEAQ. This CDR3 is CASSLVQGGEQYF. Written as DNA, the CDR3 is TGTGCCAGCAGCTTAGTGCAGGGCGGCGAGCAGTACTTC.

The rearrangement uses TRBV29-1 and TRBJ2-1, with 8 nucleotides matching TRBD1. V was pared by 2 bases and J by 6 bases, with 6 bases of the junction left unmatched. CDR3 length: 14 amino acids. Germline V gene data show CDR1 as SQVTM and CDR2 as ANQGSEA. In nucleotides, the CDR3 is TGCAGCGTTGAACCGGGACAGGTCCGCAATGAGCAGTTCTTC. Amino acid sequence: CSVEPGQVRNEQFF.

The CDR3 region is CASSLGGGVGEQYF. CDR3 nucleotides: TGTGCCAGCAGCTTAGGAGGGGGAGTCGGCGAGCAGTACTTC. The genes are TRBV7-6 and TRBJ2-7, with D maybe TRBD1 (6 bases). This CDR3 region has 14 residues. The V gene lost 1 base and the J gene lost 6 bases, with 13 bases spanning the gap. Per the germline V gene, CDR1 is SGHVS and CDR2 is FNYEAQ. Filled out from reference TRBV7-6 and TRBJ2-7, the complete variable domain reads GAGVSQSPRYKVTKRGQDVALRCDPISGHVSLYWYRQALGQGPEFLTYFNYEAQQDKSGLPNDRFSAERPEGSISTLTIQRTEQRDSAMYRCASSLGGGVGEQYFGPGTRLTVT.

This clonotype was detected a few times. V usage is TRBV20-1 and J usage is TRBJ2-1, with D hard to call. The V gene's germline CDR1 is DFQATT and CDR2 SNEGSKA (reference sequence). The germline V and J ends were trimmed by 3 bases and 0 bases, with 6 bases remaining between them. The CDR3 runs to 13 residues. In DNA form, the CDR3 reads TGCAGTGCTAGCCTTAGCTCCTACAATGAGCAGTTCTTC. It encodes CSASLSSYNEQFF.

The CDR3 protein is CSVGESEQYF. The CDR3 bases are TGCAGCGTTGGCGAGAGCGAGCAGTACTTC. V usage is TRBV29-1 and J usage is TRBJ2-7; no reliable D call. The V and J ends lost 4 bases and 6 bases respectively, with 7 bases between them. The CDR3 runs to 10 residues. The germline gives CDR1 SQVTM, CDR2 ANQGSEA.

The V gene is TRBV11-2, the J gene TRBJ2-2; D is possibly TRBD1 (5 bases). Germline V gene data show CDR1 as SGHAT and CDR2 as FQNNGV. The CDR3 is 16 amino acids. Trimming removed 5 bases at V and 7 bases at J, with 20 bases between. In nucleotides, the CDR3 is TGTGCCAGCAGCAACCGGCAGGGCAGCGCCTTCGGGGAGCTGTTTTTT. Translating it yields CASSNRQGSAFGELFF. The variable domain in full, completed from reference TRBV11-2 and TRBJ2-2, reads EAGVAQSPRYKIIEKRQSVAFWCNPISGHATLYWYQQILGQGPKLLIQFQNNGVVDDSQLPKDRFSAERLKGVDSTLKIQPAKLEDSAVYLCASSNRQGSAFGELFFGEGSRLTVL.

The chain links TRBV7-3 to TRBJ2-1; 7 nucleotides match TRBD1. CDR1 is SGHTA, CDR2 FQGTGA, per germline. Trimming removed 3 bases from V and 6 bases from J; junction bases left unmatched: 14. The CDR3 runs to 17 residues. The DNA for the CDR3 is TGTGCCAGCAGCTTGGGACCCGGACAGGTAGGGTTCAATGAGCAGTTCTTC. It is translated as CASSLGPGQVGFNEQFF.

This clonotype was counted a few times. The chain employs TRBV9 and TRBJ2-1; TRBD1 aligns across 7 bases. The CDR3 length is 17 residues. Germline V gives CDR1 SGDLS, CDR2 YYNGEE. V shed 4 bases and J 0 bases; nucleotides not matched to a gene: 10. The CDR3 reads CASSPGIQGSSYNEQFF. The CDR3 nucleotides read TGTGCCAGCAGCCCAGGGATACAGGGGAGCTCCTACAATGAGCAGTTCTTC.

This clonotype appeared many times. The CDR3 DNA reads TGTGCCAGCAGTGAAGCGGGGGACACCGGGGAGCTGTTTTTT. Protein: CASSEAGDTGELFF. The rearrangement uses TRBV6-4 and TRBJ2-2; 8 bases are a match to TRBD2. Looked up from germline, CDR1 is MRHNA and CDR2 is SNTAGT. The CDR3 contains 14 residues. V trimming: 3 bases; J trimming: 3 bases; junction bases outside the gene matches: 0.

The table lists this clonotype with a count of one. Here the CDR3 reads CASSFKAGNEQFF. CDR3 in DNA: TGTGCCAGCAGTTTCAAAGCGGGTAATGAGCAGTTCTTC. The chain is built from TRBV12-3 or TRBV12-4 and TRBJ2-1; possibly TRBD2 for D (6 bases). This CDR3 region has 13 residues. The V gene lost 3 bases and the J gene lost 7 bases, with 10 bases spanning the gap.